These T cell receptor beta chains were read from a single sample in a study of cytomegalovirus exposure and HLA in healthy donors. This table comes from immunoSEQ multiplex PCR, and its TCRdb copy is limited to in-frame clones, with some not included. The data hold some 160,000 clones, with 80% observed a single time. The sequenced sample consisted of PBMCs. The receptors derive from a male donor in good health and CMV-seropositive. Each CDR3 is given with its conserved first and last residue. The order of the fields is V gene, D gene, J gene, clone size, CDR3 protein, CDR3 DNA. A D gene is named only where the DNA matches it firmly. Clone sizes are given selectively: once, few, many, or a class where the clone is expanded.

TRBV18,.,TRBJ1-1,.,CASSPVRGNTEAFF,TGTGCCAGCTCACCAGTTAGGGGGAACACTGAAGCTTTCTTT
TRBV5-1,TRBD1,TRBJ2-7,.,CASSFDGTGGSYEQYF,TGCGCCAGCAGCTTTGACGGGACAGGGGGATCCTACGAGCAGTACTTC
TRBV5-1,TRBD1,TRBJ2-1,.,CASTVGTASYNEQFF,TGCGCCAGCACCGTCGGGACAGCTTCCTACAATGAGCAGTTCTTC
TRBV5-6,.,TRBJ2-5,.,CASSLASREETQYF,TGTGCCAGCAGCCTAGCGTCCAGGGAGGAGACCCAGTACTTC
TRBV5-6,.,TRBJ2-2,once,CASSLLAAPNTGELFF,TGTGCCAGCAGCCTTTTAGCGGCCCCGAACACCGGGGAGCTGTTTTTT
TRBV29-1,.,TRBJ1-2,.,CSVDRGGYGYTF,TGCAGCGTTGACCGGGGGGGCTATGGCTACACCTTC
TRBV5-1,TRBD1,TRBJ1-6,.,CASSYRGDRDNSPLHF,TGCGCCAGCAGCTATCGGGGGGACAGGGACAATTCACCCCTCCACTTT
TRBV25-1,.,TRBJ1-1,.,CASSRITEAFF,TGTGCCAGCAGCCGTATTACTGAAGCTTTCTTT
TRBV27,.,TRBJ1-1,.,CASSGGAGRGNTEAFF,TGTGCCAGCAGCGGGGGGGCGGGGAGGGGAAACACTGAAGCTTTCTTT
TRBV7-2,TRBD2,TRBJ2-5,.,CASSSRTSWETQYF,TGTGCCAGCAGCTCCCGGACTAGCTGGGAGACCCAGTACTTC
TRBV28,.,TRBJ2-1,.,CASEVVARRGEQFF,TGTGCCAGCGAGGTTGTGGCACGACGGGGTGAGCAGTTCTTC
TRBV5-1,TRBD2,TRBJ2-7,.,CASSLGGSRYEQYF,TGCGCCAGCAGCTTGGGCGGGAGTCGGTACGAGCAGTACTTC
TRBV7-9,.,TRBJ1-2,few,CASSSSSVGPYGYTF,TGTGCCAGCAGCTCCTCCTCTGTTGGGCCCTATGGCTACACCTTC
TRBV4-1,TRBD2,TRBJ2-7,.,CASSQERVLAGGGESGSYEQYF,TGCGCCAGCAGCCAAGAGAGGGTGCTAGCGGGCGGCGGCGAAAGTGGGAGCTACGAGCAGTACTTC
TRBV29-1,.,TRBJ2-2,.,CSVRGGYTGELFF,TGCAGCGTGAGGGGAGGATACACCGGGGAGCTGTTTTTT
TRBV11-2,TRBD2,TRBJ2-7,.,CASLGGLAGGEQYF,TGTGCCAGTCTCGGGGGACTAGCGGGAGGCGAGCAGTACTTC
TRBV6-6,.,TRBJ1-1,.,CASSLPREDTEAFF,TGTGCCAGCAGTCTGCCCAGAGAGGACACTGAAGCTTTCTTT
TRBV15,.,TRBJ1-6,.,CATSRGAGISPLHF,TGTGCCACCAGCAGGGGGGCTGGGATATCACCCCTCCACTTT
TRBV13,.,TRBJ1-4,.,CASSSIANEKLFF,TGTGCCAGCAGCTCTATAGCTAATGAAAAACTGTTTTTT
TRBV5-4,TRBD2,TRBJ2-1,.,CASSRVLREGRGEQFF,TGTGCCAGCAGCCGAGTATTGCGGGAGGGCCGTGGTGAGCAGTTCTTC
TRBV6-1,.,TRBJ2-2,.,CASSEAYPDRITNTGELFF,TGTGCCAGCAGTGAGGCATACCCCGACAGGATTACGAACACCGGGGAGCTGTTTTTT
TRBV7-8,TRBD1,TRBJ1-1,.,CASSLVGTGNTEAFF,TGTGCCAGCAGCTTAGTAGGGACAGGGAACACTGAAGCTTTCTTT
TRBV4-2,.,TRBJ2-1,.,CASSHSPGAEQFF,TGTGCCAGCAGCCACTCCCCGGGAGCGGAGCAGTTCTTC
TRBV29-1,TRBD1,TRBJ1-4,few,CSAGQGPNEKLFF,TGCAGCGCAGGACAGGGACCTAATGAAAAACTGTTTTTT
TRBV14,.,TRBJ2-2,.,CASSPHTGELFF,TGTGCCAGCAGCCCCCATACCGGGGAGCTGTTTTTT
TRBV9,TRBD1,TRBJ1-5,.,CASNRGDNQPQHF,TGTGCCAGCAACAGGGGGGACAATCAGCCCCAGCATTTT
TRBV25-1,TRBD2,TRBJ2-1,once,CASSLGTSVHNEQFF,TGTGCCAGCAGTCTCGGGACTAGCGTACACAATGAGCAGTTCTTC
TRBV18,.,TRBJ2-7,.,CASSPPGLPYEQYF,TGTGCCAGCTCACCTCCCGGTTTACCCTACGAGCAGTACTTC
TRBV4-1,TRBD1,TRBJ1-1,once,CASSQLGQGGNEAFF,TGCGCCAGCAGCCAATTGGGACAGGGAGGTAATGAAGCTTTCTTT
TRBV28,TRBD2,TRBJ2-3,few,CASSQLAGAFRMIPDTQYF,TGTGCCAGCAGTCAACTAGCGGGGGCCTTCCGGATGATCCCAGATACGCAGTATTTT
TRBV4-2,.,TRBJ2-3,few,CASSQERTDTQYF,TGTGCCAGCAGCCAAGAGAGAACAGATACGCAGTATTTT
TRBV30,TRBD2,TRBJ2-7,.,CAWSKRGGSLYEQYF,TGTGCCTGGAGTAAGAGGGGCGGGAGTCTATACGAGCAGTACTTC
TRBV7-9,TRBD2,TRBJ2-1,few,CSSRWTSGRDSYNEQFF,TGTTCCAGCAGATGGACTAGCGGGAGGGACTCCTACAATGAGCAGTTCTTC
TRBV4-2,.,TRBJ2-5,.,CASSQSLPTRVQYF,TGTGCCAGCAGCCAAAGTCTCCCTACCCGAGTTCAGTACTTC
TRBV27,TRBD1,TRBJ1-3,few,CASSLAGGRGNTIYF,TGTGCCAGCAGTTTAGCAGGGGGCCGTGGAAACACCATATATTTT
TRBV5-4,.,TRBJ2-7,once,CASSLGDNEQYF,TGTGCCAGCAGCTTGGGGGACAACGAGCAGTACTTC
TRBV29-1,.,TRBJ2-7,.,CSVGGKVSGSYEQYF,TGCAGCGTTGGAGGGAAGGTTAGCGGCTCCTACGAGCAGTACTTC
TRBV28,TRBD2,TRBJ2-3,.,CASSQAGSGSIDTQYF,TGTGCCAGCAGCCAAGCGGGATCAGGGTCTATTGATACGCAGTATTTT
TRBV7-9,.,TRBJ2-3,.,CASSLPRVGDTQYF,TGTGCCAGCAGCTTACCCCGGGTAGGAGATACGCAGTATTTT
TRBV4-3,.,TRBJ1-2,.,CASSQDFRTSLYGYTF,TGCGCCAGCAGCCAAGATTTCAGGACATCACTGTATGGCTACACCTTC